The clone carrying this T cell receptor (beta chain) was seen repeatedly, ten times or more. Antigen: not known. Specified time point: persistent/refractory GD, antithyroid drugs over 5 years with positive TRAb. The authors made the TCR library using RNA they extracted from PBMCs. The germline V and J ends were trimmed by 5 bases and 0 bases, with 16 bases remaining between them. Germline V lookup: CDR1 SGHTA, CDR2 FQGNSA. This CDR3 is 16 amino acids long. Both iRepertoire HTBI primers and Arm-PCR of CDR3 regions were used to build the TCR beta libraries. A single record per CDR3 protein comes from TCRdb applying MiXCR to the multiplex PCR reads. The table has fewer than 450,000 distinct CDR3 sequences, less than 25% seen once. The sample originates from a study of regulatory T cells in long-lasting Graves disease. Study conclusions and caveats: Persistent Graves' disease cases displayed lower TCR diversity than newly diagnosed ones.

Specimen: peripheral blood mononuclear cells (PBMCs), collected when the disease was refractory, from a patient treated with antithyroid drugs. This chain links TRBV7-2 with TRBJ1-2; TRBD1 is a possible D gene (6 bases). The origin of this receptor is a female donor with Graves disease. The CDR3 reads CASSRGQPAANYGYTF. The CDR3, as DNA: TGTGCCAGCAGCCGCGGACAGCCCGCAGCTAACTATGGCTACACCTTC.